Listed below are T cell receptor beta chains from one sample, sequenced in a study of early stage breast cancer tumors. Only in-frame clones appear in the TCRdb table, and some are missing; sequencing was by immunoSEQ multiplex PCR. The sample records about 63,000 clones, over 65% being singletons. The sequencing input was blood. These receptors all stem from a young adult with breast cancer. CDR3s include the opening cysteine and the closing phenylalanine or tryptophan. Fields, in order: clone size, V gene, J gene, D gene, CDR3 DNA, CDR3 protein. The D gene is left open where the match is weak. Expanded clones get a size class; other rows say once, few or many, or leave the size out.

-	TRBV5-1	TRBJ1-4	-	TGCGCCAGCAGCTTGGACGGGGAAGGTGAAAAACTGTTTTTT	CASSLDGEGEKLFF
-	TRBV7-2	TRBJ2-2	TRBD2	TGTGCCAGCAGCTTAGCTGGCGGGAGCAACACCGGGGAGCTGTTTTTT	CASSLAGGSNTGELFF
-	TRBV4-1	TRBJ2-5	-	TGCGCCAGCAGCCTTGGAATCCAAGAGACCCAGTACTTC	CASSLGIQETQYF
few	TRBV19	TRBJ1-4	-	TGTGCCAGTAGTATAGTGAGGTCCCCAGCCGGTGAAAAACTGTTTTTT	CASSIVRSPAGEKLFF
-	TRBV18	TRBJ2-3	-	TGTGCCAGCTCACCACGGGTGCTGGGCACAGATACGCAGTATTTT	CASSPRVLGTDTQYF
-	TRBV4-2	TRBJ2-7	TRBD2	TGTGCCAGCAGCCAAGATAGGGCTAGCGGGGTACCTTACGAGCAGTACTTC	CASSQDRASGVPYEQYF
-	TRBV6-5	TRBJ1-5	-	TGTGCCAGCAGTTACGGGCCGAGCAATCAGCCCCAGCATTTT	CASSYGPSNQPQHF
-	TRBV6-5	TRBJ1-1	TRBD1	TGTGCCAGCACCGGACAGGCGAACACTGAAGCTTTCTTT	CASTGQANTEAFF
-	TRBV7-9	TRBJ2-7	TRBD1	TGTGCCAGCAGCTTACTCTCCCAGGGGGCTAGCAAGGGCGGAGAGCAGTACTTC	CASSLLSQGASKGGEQYF
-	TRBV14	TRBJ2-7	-	TGTGCCAGCAGCCAAGGGATCCCCGGGGGCGAGCAGTACTTC	CASSQGIPGGEQYF
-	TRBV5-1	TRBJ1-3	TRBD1	TGCGCCAGCCACGCCGGGACAGGAGGAAACACCATATATTTT	CASHAGTGGNTIYF
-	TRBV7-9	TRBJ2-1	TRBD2	TGTGCCAGCATCCCCTGGGTACTAGCGGGAGGGGACAATGAGCAGTTCTTC	CASIPWVLAGGDNEQFF
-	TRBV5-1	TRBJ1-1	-	TGCGCCAGCAGCTGGCAAGGGACGGCAAACACTGAAGCTTTCTTT	CASSWQGTANTEAFF
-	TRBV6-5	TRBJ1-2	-	TGTGCCAGCAGTTGGAACGGGGAGAACTATGGCTACACCTTC	CASSWNGENYGYTF
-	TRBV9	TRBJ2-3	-	TGTGCCAGCAGCGTAGGGGGACCCTATACGCAGTATTTT	CASSVGGPYTQYF
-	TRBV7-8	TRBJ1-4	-	TGTGCCAGCAGCTTAGTTGGTGACAGACCAACTAATGAAAAACTGTTTTTT	CASSLVGDRPTNEKLFF
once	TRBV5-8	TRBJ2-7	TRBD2	TGTGCCAGCAGCCCAATCCCTAGCGGTCCTTCCTACGAGCAGTACTTC	CASSPIPSGPSYEQYF
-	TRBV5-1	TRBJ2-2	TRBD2	TGCGCCAGCAGCCTGGTAGCGGGGGTTAACACCGGGGAGCTGTTTTTT	CASSLVAGVNTGELFF
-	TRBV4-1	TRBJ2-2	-	TGCGCCAGCAGCCTAGGTGGAGATCGAGCCGGGGAGCTGTTTTTT	CASSLGGDRAGELFF
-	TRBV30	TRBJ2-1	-	TGTGCCTGGAGTAGGCACAATGAGCAGTTCTTC	CAWSRHNEQFF
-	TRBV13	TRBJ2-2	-	TGTGCCAGCAGGGGCGGGCTGAACACCGGGGAGCTGTTTTTT	CASRGGLNTGELFF
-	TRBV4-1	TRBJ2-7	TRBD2	TGCGCCAGCAGCCAAAGTATGGGACTAGCGGACGAGCAGTACTTC	CASSQSMGLADEQYF
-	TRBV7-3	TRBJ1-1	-	TGTGCCAGCAGCCGCACAGGGTTGTTAACTGAAGCTTTCTTT	CASSRTGLLTEAFF
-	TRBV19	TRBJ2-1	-	TGTGCCAGTAGATCCCAGGGACCAACCTCCTACAATGAGCAGTTCTTC	CASRSQGPTSYNEQFF
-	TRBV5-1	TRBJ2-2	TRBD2	TGCGCCAGCAGCTTGGGGTCTAGCGGGACCACCGGGGAGCTGTTTTTT	CASSLGSSGTTGELFF
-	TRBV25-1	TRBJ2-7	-	TGTGCCAGCAGTGAATCGGGTGGACATAAGCAGTACTTC	CASSESGGHKQYF
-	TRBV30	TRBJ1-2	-	TGTGCCTGGAGTGTATTCTTTGGCTACACCTTC	CAWSVFFGYTF
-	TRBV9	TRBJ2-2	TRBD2	TGTGCCAGCAGCCCCCGGGACTATTTCACCGGGGAGCTGTTTTTT	CASSPRDYFTGELFF
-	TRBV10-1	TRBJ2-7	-	TGCGCCAGCAGTTCAACCGGTTCCTACGAGCAGTACTTC	CASSSTGSYEQYF
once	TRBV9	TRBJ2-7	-	TGTGCCAGCAGCGTAGAGGACGTCTCCTACGAGCAGTACTTC	CASSVEDVSYEQYF
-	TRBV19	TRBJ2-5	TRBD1	TGTGCCAGTAAACTAGAGGACAGGGGTCAAGAGACCCAGTACTTC	CASKLEDRGQETQYF